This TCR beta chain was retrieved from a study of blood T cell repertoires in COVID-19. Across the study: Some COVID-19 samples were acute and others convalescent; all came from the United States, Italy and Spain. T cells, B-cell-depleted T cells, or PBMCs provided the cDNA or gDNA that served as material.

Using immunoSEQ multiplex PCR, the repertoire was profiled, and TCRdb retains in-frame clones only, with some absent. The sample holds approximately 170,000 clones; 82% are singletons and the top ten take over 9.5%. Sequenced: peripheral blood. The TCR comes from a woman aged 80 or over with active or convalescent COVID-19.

The chain's CDR3 is CASSPAGGRTDTQYF. The CDR3 DNA sequence: TGTGCCAGCAGCCCGGCCGGGGGACGCACAGATACGCAGTATTTT. This chain links TRBV7-3 with TRBJ2-3; D perhaps matches TRBD2 (6 bases). V was cut by 5 bases and J by 1 base, with 13 bases left in between. Germline-derived CDR1 and CDR2 are SGHTA and FQGTGA. The CDR3 sequence is 15 residues long. The full variable domain, in which reference TRBV7-3 and TRBJ2-3 provide the parts outside the CDR3, is GAGVSQTPSNKVTEKGKYVELRCDPISGHTALYWYRQSLGQGPEFLIYFQGTGAADDSGLPNDRFFAVRPEGSVSTLKIQRTERGDSAVYLCASSPAGGRTDTQYFGPGTRLTVL.